The 26 T cell receptor beta chains in this list originate from one sample, sequenced in a study of shared clonotypes between healthy human individuals. This table comes from immunoSEQ multiplex PCR, and its TCRdb copy is limited to in-frame clones, with some not included. The sample yields about 1 million clones, about 75% seen once. Material for sequencing was memory CD4+ T cells sorted from blood. Subset defined: CD45RA-negative fraction. These TCRs come from a man in his late teens or twenties in good health.

The chain uses TRBV10-2 and TRBJ1-3, with D possibly TRBD1 on 6 matching bases. The CDR3 runs to 15 residues. Germline CDR1 WSHSY, CDR2 SAAADI. Deletions cut 0 bases from V and 3 bases from J, with 9 bases between. The DNA for the CDR3 is TGCGCCAGCAGTGAGTCAGGGGGGAATGGAAACACCATATATTTT. This translates into CASSESGGNGNTIYF.

The CDR3 loop reads CASSAQGAGANVLTF. The CDR3 DNA is TGTGCCAGCAGTGCCCAGGGGGCTGGGGCCAACGTCCTGACTTTC. The chain employs TRBV27 and TRBJ2-6; the match to TRBD1 covers 7 bases. This CDR3 contains 15 residues. The junction had 3 bases not matched to a gene; V was cut back by 5 bases and J by 2 bases. The germline CDR1 and CDR2 sequences are MNHEY and SMNVEV (reference sequence).

The chain joins TRBV5-1 to TRBJ1-3; D gene uncertain. CDR1 SGHRS and CDR2 YFSETQ come from the germline V gene. The ends were cut back, 1 base at V and 0 bases at J, with 11 bases in the middle. This CDR3 spans 16 amino acids. The CDR3 nucleotides read TGCGCCAGCAGCTTGAATTTGGCACCCTCTGGAAACACCATATATTTT. Encoded protein: CASSLNLAPSGNTIYF.

About this clone itself: This same CDR3 is encoded by further DNA sequences in the sample. The gene calls are TRBV25-1 and TRBJ1-3; maybe TRBD1 (6 bases). Trimming left V 6 bases short and J 4 bases short, with 13 bases between. Germline V lookup: CDR1 MGHDK, CDR2 SYGVNS. The length of the CDR3 is 14 residues. In DNA form, the CDR3 reads TGTGCCAGCAGGGAACAGGGCTCGGGAAACACCATATATTTT. Its protein product is CASREQGSGNTIYF. Together with reference TRBV25-1 and TRBJ1-3, the CDR3 gives the full variable domain: EADIYQTPRYLVIGTGKKITLECSQTMGHDKMYWYQQDPGMELHLIHYSYGVNSTEKGDLSSESTVSRIRTEHFPLTLESARPSHTSQYLCASREQGSGNTIYFGEGSWLTVV.

This sequence joins TRBV19 and TRBJ2-6; D may be TRBD1 (5 bases). The ends were cut back, 1 base at V and 2 bases at J, with 18 bases in the middle. The germline CDR1 and CDR2 sequences are LNHDA and SQIVND (reference sequence). CDR3 length: 19 residues. In nucleotides, the CDR3 is TGTGCCAGTAGTATAGCCCGGGCAGCAGGGTACGCTGGGGCCAACGTCCTGACTTTC. This gives the protein CASSIARAAGYAGANVLTF.

This chain connects TRBV6-5 to TRBJ1-1; 7 positions agree with TRBD1. CDR3 length: 14 amino acids. The V gene's germline CDR1 is MNHEY and CDR2 SVGAGI. Trimming removed 2 bases from V and 4 bases from J; junction bases left unmatched: 4. CDR3 protein: CASSYRQGVTEAFF. In DNA form, the CDR3 reads TGTGCCAGCAGTTACCGACAGGGTGTCACTGAAGCTTTCTTT.

The chain carries TRBV11-2 and TRBJ2-5; 9 bases agree with TRBD2. CDR1 SGHAT and CDR2 FQNNGV come from the germline V gene. CDR3 length: 16 amino acids. Trimming cost V 4 bases and J 2 bases; bases outside gene matches: 8. CDR3 residues: CASSSPTSGSQETQYF. DNA of the CDR3: TGTGCCAGCAGCTCCCCGACTAGCGGTTCACAAGAGACCCAGTACTTC. Using reference TRBV11-2 and TRBJ2-5 for the parts outside the CDR3, the full variable domain is EAGVAQSPRYKIIEKRQSVAFWCNPISGHATLYWYQQILGQGPKLLIQFQNNGVVDDSQLPKDRFSAERLKGVDSTLKIQPAKLEDSAVYLCASSSPTSGSQETQYFGPGTRLLVL.

CDR3 coding DNA: TGTGCCAGCAGTAGGGACGGCTCTGGAAACACCATATATTTT. Its protein is CASSRDGSGNTIYF. The chain carries TRBV6-5 and TRBJ1-3; D might be TRBD1 (5 bases). Germline values: CDR1 MNHEY, CDR2 SVGAGI. V lost 5 bases to trimming and J lost 0 bases, with 8 bases between them. CDR3 length equals 14 residues.

Here the CDR3 reads CASSQEGRGVNQPQHF. The CDR3 DNA follows: TGCGCCAGCAGCCAAGAAGGGAGGGGAGTAAATCAGCCCCAGCATTTT. The chain is built from TRBV4-1 and TRBJ1-5, with D possibly matching TRBD1 (5 bases). The CDR3 consists of 16 residues. The germline V gene has CDR1 MGHRA and CDR2 YSYEKL. The V gene lost 0 bases and the J gene lost 4 bases, with 13 bases spanning the gap.

The J gene is TRBJ2-2, the V gene TRBV5-1, with 11 bases fitting TRBD1. The CDR3 extends over 16 amino acids. Germline V gene lookup returns CDR1 SGHRS and CDR2 YFSETQ. Unmatched junction bases numbered 5, after V lost 4 bases and J lost 3 bases. The CDR3 sequence: CASSETGQGDTGELFF. In nucleotides, the CDR3 is TGCGCCAGCAGCGAGACGGGACAGGGGGACACCGGGGAGCTGTTTTTT.

CDR3 nucleotides: TGTGCCAGCAGCGTAGGTCTAGCGGGGATCCAAGAGACCCAGTACTTC. It yields the protein CASSVGLAGIQETQYF. V and J are TRBV9 and TRBJ2-5; 9 positions match TRBD2. The CDR3 consists of 16 residues. Germline trimming cut 0 bases from V and 1 base from J; bases unmatched to any gene: 4. CDR1 and CDR2 from the germline V gene are SGDLS and YYNGEE.

This chain connects TRBV6-5 to TRBJ2-5; no clear D gene. CDR1 and CDR2 (germline): MNHEY, SVGAGI. The V end lost 5 bases, the J end lost 6 bases, and 7 bases lay between the germline ends. The CDR3 spans 11 residues. The CDR3 DNA sequence: TGTGCCAGCAGTGACGGACAGACCCAGTACTTC. This codes for CASSDGQTQYF.

The V and J genes are TRBV7-2 and TRBJ2-3, with a tentative D call TRBD2 (5 bases). V was shortened by 1 base and J by 2 bases, with 10 bases between the two germline ends. Per the germline V gene, CDR1 is SGHTA and CDR2 is FQGNSA. The CDR3 totals 15 residues. The CDR3 coding sequence is TGTGCCAGCAGCTTAGTAAGCGGACCCACAGATACGCAGTATTTT. Amino acids: CASSLVSGPTDTQYF.

A single count supports this clone. V usage is TRBV7-2 and J usage is TRBJ2-7; TRBD2 agrees at 7 bases. In germline, CDR1 is SGHTA, CDR2 FQGNSA. The J segment lost 1 base and the V segment lost 3 bases, leaving 6 bases of the junction unmatched. This CDR3 has 15 amino acids. This CDR3 is CASSFLPGGSYEQYF. The CDR3 DNA reads TGTGCCAGCAGCTTTCTCCCGGGAGGTTCCTACGAGCAGTACTTC.

This clone appeared a few times. The CDR3 DNA follows: TGTGCCAGCAGCGCGAAGGGCGCGCAGTATTTT. Its translation: CASSAKGAQYF. The V and J genes are TRBV7-9 and TRBJ2-3; D is unclear. CDR1 and CDR2 from the germline V gene are SEHNR and FQNEAQ (reference sequence). Deletions cut 5 bases from V and 10 bases from J, with 10 bases between. The CDR3 contains 11 residues. Full variable domain (outside the CDR3, taken from reference TRBV7-9 and TRBJ2-3): DTGVSQNPRHKITKRGQNVTFRCDPISEHNRLYWYRQTLGQGPEFLTYFQNEAQLEKSRLLSDRFSAERPKGSFSTLEIQRTEQGDSAMYLCASSAKGAQYFGPGTRLTVL.

This clone came up a few times. This chain connects TRBV30 to TRBJ1-5; 8 positions agree with TRBD1. CDR3 length: 13 amino acids. The V gene's germline CDR1 is GTSNPN and CDR2 SVGIG (reference sequence). The trim removed 4 bases at V and 1 base at J, leaving 0 bases unmatched. Here the CDR3 DNA reads TGTGCCTGGACAGGGGGCAGCAATCAGCCCCAGCATTTT. Translating gives CAWTGGSNQPQHF.

This clone was seen a single time. Other DNA sequences in this specimen translate into the identical CDR3. The chain carries TRBV4-1 and TRBJ1-1, with D possibly being TRBD1 (6 bases). Germline V lookup: CDR1 MGHRA, CDR2 YSYEKL. V was shortened by 3 bases and J by 1 base, with 12 bases between the two germline ends. The CDR3 sequence is 15 residues long. CDR3 in amino acids: CASSHGGSKNTEAFF. In DNA, the CDR3 is TGCGCCAGCAGCCACGGGGGCAGCAAGAACACTGAAGCTTTCTTT.

This clone was counted at least ten times. The chain carries TRBV2 and TRBJ2-1, with D possibly being TRBD1 (6 bases). The CDR3 covers 14 residues. The V and J ends lost 6 bases and 5 bases respectively, with 14 bases between them. The germline CDR1 and CDR2 sequences are SNHLY and FYNNEI. The CDR3 DNA follows: TGTGCCAGCAGCCCGGACAGAACTAACAATGAGCAGTTCTTC. It translates to CASSPDRTNNEQFF.

The CDR3 DNA sequence: TGTGCCAGTAGTTACAGGTCTGAAGCTTTCTTT. Its translation is CASSYRSEAFF. J is TRBJ1-1 and V is TRBV19; a possible D gene is TRBD1 (5 bases). The CDR3 sequence is 11 residues long. The germline V and J ends were trimmed by 5 bases and 6 bases, with 7 bases remaining between them. The germline V gene has CDR1 LNHDA and CDR2 SQIVND (reference sequence).

This clone turned up a few times. The chain recombines TRBV18 with TRBJ1-2; D not resolved. There are 12 residues in the CDR3. Per the germline V gene, CDR1 is KGHSH and CDR2 is LQKENI. The V gene lost 8 bases and the J gene lost 5 bases, with 12 bases spanning the gap. CDR3 nucleotides: TGTGCCAGCCGGACCGTCGCTTATGGCTACACCTTC. This translates into CASRTVAYGYTF.

This clone was seen just once. The genes are TRBV10-3 and TRBJ2-7; D assignment may be TRBD1 or TRBD2 (5 bases each). The germline CDR1 and CDR2 sequences are ENHRY and SYGVKD. The germline V and J ends were trimmed by 8 bases and 4 bases, with 15 bases remaining between them. The CDR3 consists of 13 residues. The CDR3 loop reads CAIARDAQYEQYF. The CDR3 nucleotides read TGTGCCATCGCCCGGGACGCCCAATACGAGCAGTACTTC.

The chain combines TRBV11-2 with TRBJ1-3; 9 bases fit TRBD1. The CDR3 totals 16 residues. The germline V gene encodes CDR1 SGHAT and CDR2 FQNNGV. V gave up 5 bases and J gave up 8 bases; unmatched junction bases: 13. The CDR3 sequence: CASSRPTPQGADTIYF. The CDR3 nucleotides read TGTGCCAGCAGCCGCCCAACCCCACAGGGGGCGGACACCATATATTTT.

A word on this clone: Other DNA sequences in the same sample also yield this CDR3. This rearrangement joins TRBV5-1 to TRBJ1-1; no definite D call. This CDR3 is built from 14 residues. From germline, CDR1 is SGHRS and CDR2 YFSETQ. The V gene lost 0 bases and the J gene lost 1 base, with 7 bases spanning the gap. CDR3 region: CASSLDGANTEAFF. The CDR3 nucleotides read TGCGCCAGCAGCTTGGATGGTGCGAACACTGAAGCTTTCTTT.

The CDR3 is CASSSPGTPHEQFF. The CDR3 coding sequence is TGTGCCAGCAGCTCGCCCGGGACGCCCCATGAGCAGTTCTTC. V is TRBV7-2 and J is TRBJ2-1; either TRBD1 or TRBD2 may fit D (5 bases each). The V gene lost 4 bases and the J gene lost 8 bases, with 15 bases spanning the gap. The CDR3 consists of 14 residues. Germline V gene data show CDR1 as SGHTA and CDR2 as FQGNSA.

This clone has only one observation. The J gene is TRBJ1-6, the V gene TRBV7-8; a possible D gene is TRBD1 (5 bases). CDR3 length: 15 residues. Trimming cost V 2 bases and J 7 bases, with 12 bases left between them. The germline gives CDR1 SGHVS, CDR2 FQNEAQ. The CDR3 spells CASSLNAGLNSPLHF. Written as DNA, the CDR3 is TGTGCCAGCAGCTTAAATGCAGGGTTGAATTCACCCCTCCACTTT.

This clone has a handful of counts. The chain employs TRBV7-9 and TRBJ1-6; D is unresolved. Germline V gene lookup returns CDR1 SEHNR and CDR2 FQNEAQ (reference sequence). The CDR3 consists of 12 residues. V was pared by 5 bases and J by 7 bases, with 6 bases between. The CDR3 DNA reads as TGTGCCAGCAGCCGTGGGAATTCACCCCTCCACTTT. It specifies CASSRGNSPLHF. Full variable domain (missing parts from reference TRBV7-9 and TRBJ1-6): DTGVSQNPRHKITKRGQNVTFRCDPISEHNRLYWYRQTLGQGPEFLTYFQNEAQLEKSRLLSDRFSAERPKGSFSTLEIQRTEQGDSAMYLCASSRGNSPLHFGNGTRLTVT.